This is a list of T cell receptor beta chains from one sample in a study of T cells in Graves' hyperthyroidism and ophthalmopathy. Using its own MiXCR run on the multiplex PCR reads, TCRdb lists one record per CDR3 protein. The table lists about 400,000 distinct CDR3 sequences, 11% to 15% of them singletons. The specimen sequenced was blood. The receptors here all came from a man aged 50-60 years with Graves' ophthalmopathy. CDR3s include the opening cysteine and the closing phenylalanine or tryptophan. Fields, in order: D gene, CDR3 length, J gene, clone size, V gene, CDR3 protein, CDR3 DNA. D genes are given only for firm matches. A clone size is listed for some rows: how often the clone was seen (once, few, many), or a class if it is expanded.

>NA|16|TRBJ1-1|NA|TRBV20-1
CSARDPLLRKNTEAFF
TGCAGTGCTAGAGACCCCCTCCTCCGGAAGAACACTGAAGCTTTCTTT
>TRBD2|13|TRBJ2-3|many|TRBV7-8
CASSTSDTDTQYF
TGTGCCAGCAGCACTAGCGACACAGATACGCAGTATTTT
>TRBD2|19|TRBJ2-1|many|TRBV5-6
CASRTYGQLAGGPYNEQFF
TGTGCCAGCAGAACATATGGACAGTTAGCGGGAGGGCCTTACAATGAGCAGTTCTTC
>NA|13|TRBJ2-2|few|TRBV29-1
CSVDATNTGELFF
TGCAGCGTTGATGCGACGAACACCGGGGAGCTGTTTTTT
>NA|14|TRBJ2-7|NA|TRBV7-2
CASSLPRRLDEQYF
TGTGCCAGCAGCTTGCCGAGGCGTTTGGACGAGCAGTACTTC
>NA|15|TRBJ1-1|NA|TRBV12-3/TRBV12-4
CASSSSARQNTEAFF
TGTGCCAGCAGTTCTAGCGCTAGGCAGAACACTGAAGCTTTCTTT
>TRBD2|15|TRBJ2-3|many|TRBV4-1
CASSQVGLGTDTQYF
TGCGCCAGCAGCCAAGTGGGACTAGGCACAGATACGCAGTATTTT
>TRBD1|14|TRBJ1-1|few|TRBV19
CASRDRAFSVEAFF
TGTGCCAGTAGGGACAGGGCCTTTAGTGTTGAAGCTTTCTTT
>NA|14|TRBJ2-7|NA|TRBV5-1
CASSNRTQYTRQYF
TGCGCCAGCAGCAATCGGACACAGTATACGAGGCAGTACTTC
>NA|14|TRBJ1-1|many|TRBV3-1
CASSHQGMNTEAFF
TGTGCCAGCAGCCACCAGGGGATGAACACTGAAGCTTTCTTT
>NA|14|TRBJ2-1|many|TRBV20-1
CSARDWTAIDEQFF
TGCAGTGCTAGAGATTGGACGGCTATCGATGAGCAGTTCTTC
>NA|15|TRBJ2-7|many|TRBV11-2
CASSLAGGLTYEQYF
TGTGCCAGCAGCTTAGCGGGGGGCTTGACCTACGAGCAGTACTTC